The entry below describes one TCR beta chain. The antigen remains undetermined. The data were taken from a study of T-cell memory formation after mild COVID-19. Employing constant-segment primers, 5'RACE generated TCR alpha and TCR beta cDNA libraries bearing sample barcodes and UMIs. TCRdb recomputed calls from the 5' RACE reads with MiXCR, one row per CDR3 protein. Of some 210,000 distinct CDR3 sequences listed, approximately 30% are singletons. Study-wide findings and caveats: The study detected some responding clones in pre-infection memory, suggesting cross-reactive memory joined. CD4/CD8 balance held among clones contracting day 15 to 85, and later expanders leaned CD4+.

This CDR3 is built from 16 residues. Germline CDR1 and CDR2: MNHNS and SASEGT. J gave up 2 bases and V 5 bases, and 11 bases lay outside the gene matches. The J gene is TRBJ2-5, the V gene TRBV6-1; 7 bases match TRBD1. The clonotype originates from an adult woman who had mild COVID-19 (a few samples of this study predate the infection). Cell type and time point are not known. Sequenced material: PBMCs or a T cell subset sorted from them (not recorded which). The CDR3 region is CASSFGIGGLQETQYF. CDR3 sequence (DNA): TGTGCCAGCAGTTTCGGGATAGGGGGCCTACAAGAGACCCAGTACTTC.